Listed here are 30 T cell receptor beta chains from one sample, sequenced in a study of Graves' ophthalmopathy and Graves' hyperthyroidism. RNA transcripts served as template for amplifying TCR beta CDR3 sequences. A first-round RT-PCR used HTBI primers, followed by a second-round multiplex PCR. A single record per CDR3 protein comes from TCRdb applying MiXCR to the multiplex PCR reads. The profile shows a few hundred thousand distinct CDR3 sequences, about 40% of them singletons. Material for sequencing was peripheral blood or thyroid tissue (not recorded which). The receptors were sampled from an adult man with Graves' hyperthyroidism.

This clonotype has only one observation. Being one base from a much bigger clone, this may be a read error. The rearrangement links TRBV10-3 to TRBJ1-1; a weak D match, TRBD1 (5 bases). CDR3 length equals 16 residues. Germline V gene lookup returns CDR1 ENHRY and CDR2 SYGVKD. V was pared by 5 bases and J by 0 bases, with 16 bases between. The CDR3 here is CAISYLPGPVNTEAFF. The CDR3 DNA is TGTGCCATCAGTTACCTACCGGGACCGGTGAACACTGAAGCTTTCTTT.

This clonotype was detected only once. The chain has TRBV9 and TRBJ1-3; D not resolved. Trimming stripped 0 bases from V and 4 bases from J, with 8 bases between. The CDR3 spans 14 residues. Germline CDR1 reads SGDLS; CDR2 reads YYNGEE. Here the CDR3 reads CASSVAGSGNTIYF. DNA of the CDR3: TGTGCCAGCAGCGTAGCGGGGTCGGGAAACACCATATATTTT.

This chain uses TRBV7-9 with TRBJ2-5; D is perhaps TRBD2 (5 bases). The length of the CDR3 is 15 residues. Germline assignment: CDR1 SEHNR and CDR2 FQNEAQ (reference sequence). V was pared by 1 base and J by 9 bases, with 18 bases between. The CDR3 loop is CASSLDPGSNQPQYF. The DNA of the CDR3 is TGTGCCAGCAGCTTAGATCCGGGGAGCAATCAGCCCCAGTACTTC. Based on the CDR3 plus reference TRBV7-9 and TRBJ2-5, the full variable domain is DTGVSQNPRHKITKRGQNVTFRCDPISEHNRLYWYRQTLGQGPEFLTYFQNEAQLEKSRLLSDRFSAERPKGSFSTLEIQRTEQGDSAMYLCASSLDPGSNQPQYFGPGTRLLVL.

As regards this clonotype: A read error may account for a junction end that differs from germline. The chain carries TRBV10-1 and TRBJ2-3; TRBD2 matches at 10 bases. The CDR3 totals 15 residues. Germline V gene sequence: CDR1 WNHNN, CDR2 SYGVQD (reference sequence). The CDR3 is CASRKAGGGTDTQYF. The CDR3 DNA follows: TGTGCCAGCAGAAAAGCGGGAGGGGGCACAGATACGCAGTATTTT.

The chain employs TRBV20-1 and TRBJ1-2; TRBD1 matches at 9 bases. Germline trimming cut 6 bases from V and 8 bases from J; bases unmatched to any gene: 13. This CDR3 has 14 amino acids. Germline assignment: CDR1 DFQATT and CDR2 SNEGSKA (reference sequence). The DNA of the CDR3 is TGCAGTGCCAGCAGTGTACGGACAGGGGAGGGCTACACCTTC. Translated, it gives CSASSVRTGEGYTF.

A few counts support this clonotype. The V call is TRBV20-1, the J call TRBJ1-2; possibly TRBD1 for D (5 bases). Germline-derived CDR1 and CDR2 are DFQATT and SNEGSKA (reference sequence). The CDR3 runs 12 residues. Trimming pared 1 base from V and 4 bases from J, leaving 7 bases between. CDR3 nucleotide sequence: TGCAGTGCTAGAGGGGACTTCTATGGCTACACCTTC. Translating gives CSARGDFYGYTF.

The genes are TRBV7-9 and TRBJ2-7; D is possibly TRBD2 (7 bases). Germline CDR1 reads SEHNR; CDR2 reads FQNEAQ (reference sequence). Between the trimmed V and J ends, which lost 5 bases and 3 bases, there was a span of 14 bases. The CDR3 loop spans 14 amino acids. CDR3 amino acids: CASSGRGGDYEQYF. The DNA for the CDR3 is TGTGCCAGCAGCGGACGAGGGGGGGACTACGAGCAGTACTTC.

The chain employs TRBV20-1 and TRBJ1-2; 7 bases are shared with TRBD1. Trimming cost V 2 bases and J 2 bases; bases outside gene matches: 5. CDR3 length equals 14 residues. In germline, CDR1 is DFQATT, CDR2 SNEGSKA (reference sequence). Written as DNA, the CDR3 is TGCAGTGCTAGAAGGGGCAGGGGGAACTATGGCTACACCTTC. It yields the protein CSARRGRGNYGYTF.

This clonotype was recorded at least ten times. The chain is built from TRBV6-1 and TRBJ1-1, with D hard to call. CDR3 length: 13 residues. Trimming took 0 bases from V and 4 from J, leaving 6 bases between them. From germline, CDR1 is MNHNS and CDR2 SASEGT. The CDR3 DNA reads as TGTGCCAGCAGTGAAGCGACGGGCACTGAAGCTTTCTTT. Residues: CASSEATGTEAFF.

The J gene is TRBJ2-7, the V gene TRBV29-1, with TRBD2 matching 7 bases. With 6 bases clipped from V and 6 bases from J, the junction kept 5 bases outside the gene matches. Germline CDR1 reads SQVTM; CDR2 reads ANQGSEA. This CDR3 region has 11 residues. The CDR3 DNA reads TGCAGCGTGGGGGGAGGGATCGAGCAGTACTTC. Protein: CSVGGGIEQYF.

Regarding this clonotype: An end of the junction differs from the germline gene, which may be a read error. The chain recombines TRBV7-9 with TRBJ2-6, with TRBD1 identical over 9 bases. Germline CDR1 reads SEHNR; CDR2 reads FQNEAQ (reference sequence). This CDR3 comprises 18 residues. The CDR3 region has the DNA TGTGCCAGCAGCTTGCCGACAGGGGGGTACCCTGGGGCCAACGTCTTGACTTTC. This sequence encodes CASSLPTGGYPGANVLTF.

The rearrangement links TRBV2 to TRBJ1-4, with 7 bases aligning to TRBD1. V gave up 6 bases and J gave up 7 bases; unmatched junction bases: 2. This CDR3 region has 12 residues. Germline V gene sequence: CDR1 SNHLY, CDR2 FYNNEI. In nucleotides, the CDR3 is TGTGCCAGCAGAGGGGGCTTTGAAAAACTGTTTTTT. Translating gives CASRGGFEKLFF.

This chain uses TRBV7-3 with TRBJ1-2, with 7 bases identical to TRBD1. V lost 3 bases and J lost 4; bases outside the gene matches: 5. Germline V gene data show CDR1 as SGHTA and CDR2 as FQGTGA. The CDR3 runs 14 residues. CDR3: CASSFRDSSYGYTF. CDR3 sequence (DNA): TGTGCCAGCAGCTTCCGGGACAGCTCCTATGGCTACACCTTC.

The chain recombines TRBV7-2 with TRBJ2-3, with D unclear. Germline V gene data show CDR1 as SGHTA and CDR2 as FQGNSA. CDR3 length: 15 residues. Trimming took 3 bases from V and 3 from J, leaving 13 bases between them. CDR3 nucleotide sequence: TGTGCCAGCAGCTTTTTTGGGATTGGGACAGATACGCAGTATTTT. Protein: CASSFFGIGTDTQYF.

This clonotype was counted ten times or more. This chain connects TRBV6-1 to TRBJ2-7; the match to TRBD2 covers 11 bases. CDR3 size: 15 residues. V trimming: 4 bases; J trimming: 5 bases; junction bases outside the gene matches: 7. Germline assignment: CDR1 MNHNS and CDR2 SASEGT. Here the CDR3 DNA reads TGTGCCAGCAGTGCTACTAGCGGGAGTAAGGACGAGCAGTACTTC. It specifies CASSATSGSKDEQYF.

This clonotype was seen repeatedly, ten times or more. The CDR3 DNA reads TGTGCCAGCAGTGTAGACTCCCGTCGTAATTCACCCCTCCACTTT. Translating gives CASSVDSRRNSPLHF. This chain joins TRBV2 and TRBJ1-6; D is unclear. Trimming left V 4 bases short and J 6 bases short, with 13 bases between. Germline-derived CDR1 and CDR2 are SNHLY and FYNNEI. This CDR3 has 15 amino acids.

This clonotype was found a few times. A read error is possible here, since a much larger clone lies one base away. The chain uses TRBV2 and TRBJ2-5; D remains unclear. Germline-derived CDR1 and CDR2 are SNHLY and FYNNEI. CDR3 length: 14 residues. Trimming shortened V by 4 bases and J by 5 bases, and 14 bases separated the two germline ends. The DNA for the CDR3 is TGTGCCAGCAGTGGAGGTCTAGTCCCGGAGACCCAGTACTTC. Residues: CASSGGLVPETQYF.

This clonotype came up many times. This rearrangement joins TRBV5-1 to TRBJ2-7, with TRBD1 as a possible D gene (6 bases). This CDR3 spans 15 amino acids. Between the trimmed V and J ends, which lost 0 bases and 2 bases, there was a span of 12 bases. CDR1 is SGHRS, CDR2 YFSETQ, per germline. As DNA, the CDR3 is TGCGCCAGCAGCTTGGTGGGGGCATTGGCCTACGAGCAGTACTTC. It specifies CASSLVGALAYEQYF.

This clonotype appeared many times. The J gene is TRBJ2-7, the V gene TRBV10-3; possibly TRBD2 for D (6 bases). The CDR3 has 14 amino acids. Trimming cost V 10 bases and J 7 bases, with 23 bases left between them. Germline values: CDR1 ENHRY, CDR2 SYGVKD. The CDR3 spells CATILSGTHSEQYF. The CDR3 DNA reads as TGTGCCACCATTCTTTCCGGGACTCACAGTGAGCAGTACTTC.

This clonotype was picked up a small number of times. The chain recombines TRBV12-3 or TRBV12-4 with TRBJ1-1; weak D call: TRBD1 (6 bases). CDR3 size: 15 residues. V shed 2 bases and J shed 3 bases, with 13 bases lying between them. This CDR3 is CASSLHRERDTEAFF. The CDR3 coding sequence is TGTGCCAGCAGTTTACACAGGGAGAGGGACACTGAAGCTTTCTTT.

Here the CDR3 reads CASSLLTTNTEAFF. CDR3 DNA: TGTGCCAGCAGCCTTCTGACAACGAACACTGAAGCTTTCTTT. This chain connects TRBV7-9 to TRBJ1-1; D unclear. Between the trimmed V and J ends, which lost 5 bases and 1 base, there was a span of 11 bases. CDR1 and CDR2 (germline): SEHNR, FQNEAQ (reference sequence). The CDR3 spans 14 residues.

This chain uses TRBV2 with TRBJ1-2, with TRBD1 matching over 9 bases. V shed 6 bases and J 0 bases; nucleotides not matched to a gene: 8. Germline V gene sequence: CDR1 SNHLY, CDR2 FYNNEI. The CDR3 runs to 16 residues. CDR3 in amino acids: CASRSPGQGSNYGYTF. CDR3 DNA: TGTGCCAGCAGATCTCCGGGACAGGGATCTAACTATGGCTACACCTTC.

The CDR3 coding sequence is TGTGCCAGCAGCACCACTCCGGGACAGGGGGTTGAGACCCAGTACTTC. Translated: CASSTTPGQGVETQYF. V is TRBV9 and J is TRBJ2-5; 11 nucleotides align to TRBD1. J lost 5 bases, V lost 4 bases, and 10 bases had no gene match. CDR3 length: 16 amino acids. Germline V gene lookup returns CDR1 SGDLS and CDR2 YYNGEE.

This clonotype has only a few counts. V is TRBV19 and J is TRBJ1-1; the D gene is possibly TRBD1 (5 bases). Trimming pared 7 bases from V and 0 bases from J, leaving 12 bases between. This CDR3 is built from 14 residues. The germline V gene has CDR1 LNHDA and CDR2 SQIVND (reference sequence). CDR3 residues: CASKQTDLNTEAFF. The DNA for the CDR3 is TGTGCCAGTAAACAGACAGACCTGAACACTGAAGCTTTCTTT. The complete variable domain, with remaining parts taken from reference TRBV19 and TRBJ1-1, reads DGGITQSPKYLFRKEGQNVTLSCEQNLNHDAMYWYRQDPGQGLRLIYYSQIVNDFQKGDIAEGYSVSREKKESFPLTVTSAQKNPTAFYLCASKQTDLNTEAFFGQGTRLTVV.

This sequence joins TRBV6-5 and TRBJ2-2; TRBD1 agrees at 9 bases. The V and J ends lost 5 bases and 3 bases, in that order; junction bases with no gene match: 7. The CDR3 totals 16 residues. Germline CDR1 reads MNHEY; CDR2 reads SVGAGI. CDR3 sequence (DNA): TGTGCCAGCAGTATCTTGGGACAGGGCCACACCGGGGAGCTGTTTTTT. Residues: CASSILGQGHTGELFF.

The chain carries TRBV7-2 and TRBJ1-2, with D perhaps TRBD1 (6 bases). The germline CDR1 and CDR2 sequences are SGHTA and FQGNSA. The germline V and J ends were trimmed by 4 bases and 7 bases, with 13 bases remaining between them. This CDR3 region has 13 residues. The CDR3 loop is CASSSLRQAGYTF. In nucleotides, the CDR3 is TGTGCCAGCAGCTCTCTCCGACAGGCTGGCTACACCTTC.

The gene calls are TRBV20-1 and TRBJ2-7; perhaps TRBD2 as D (5 bases). V was shortened by 4 bases and J by 6 bases, with 16 bases between the two germline ends. The CDR3 loop spans 13 amino acids. Looked up from germline, CDR1 is DFQATT and CDR2 is SNEGSKA (reference sequence). The CDR3 DNA follows: TGCAGTGCTATCGGGGTAGCGCGGTCCGAGCAGTACTTC. It translates to CSAIGVARSEQYF.

In the case of this clonotype: No conserved phenylalanine or tryptophan is present at the end of the CDR3, so a read error is the likely explanation. The DNA is omitted, as the CDR3 cannot be located on it reliably, and the CDR3 follows TCRdb's listing. The V and J genes are TRBV9 and TRBJ1-1. Termini included, the CDR3 measures 8 amino acids. Per germline, CDR1 SGDLS and CDR2 YYNGEE. The CDR3 sequence: CASSVGGI.

This clonotype was picked up one time. With a much larger clone just one base away, this may be a read error. The V call is TRBV7-2, the J call TRBJ1-5; TRBD1 might be the D (6 bases). V was clipped by 5 bases and J by 0 bases, with 17 bases between them. The CDR3 contains 17 residues. CDR1 and CDR2 (germline): SGHTA, FQGNSA. The CDR3 protein is CASSAGAARCSNQPQHF. CDR3 DNA: TGTGCCAGCAGCGCGGGGGCAGCAAGATGTAGCAATCAGCCCCAGCATTTT. Full variable domain (missing parts from reference TRBV7-2 and TRBJ1-5): GAGVSQSPSNKVTEKGKDVELRCDPISGHTALYWYRQSLGQGLEFLIYFQGNSAPDKSGLPSDRFSAERTGGSVSTLTIQRTQQEDSAVYLCASSAGAARCSNQPQHFGDGTRLSIL.

J is TRBJ2-7 and V is TRBV7-9; TRBD1 agrees at 7 bases. V lost 4 bases and J lost 2; bases outside the gene matches: 8. This CDR3 has 15 residues. Germline values: CDR1 SEHNR, CDR2 FQNEAQ (reference sequence). This CDR3 reads CASSSYNRGAYEQYF. As DNA, the CDR3 is TGTGCCAGCAGCTCCTACAACAGGGGCGCCTACGAGCAGTACTTC.